Listed below are T cell receptor beta chains from one sample, sequenced in a study of T cells in Graves' hyperthyroidism and ophthalmopathy. TCRdb recomputed calls from the multiplex PCR reads with MiXCR, one row per CDR3 protein. This sample carries over 200,000 distinct CDR3 sequences, 13% to 15% of them seen once, and the ten largest clones take about 14%. Input material: blood. These receptors were taken from a middle-aged woman with Graves' hyperthyroidism that later progressed to Graves' ophthalmopathy. Each CDR3 is given with its conserved first and last residue. D genes are given only for firm matches. The listing skips clone size in some rows; elsewhere it reads once, few, many or a size class.

CDR3 protein: CASSYSGTNYEQYF
CDR3 DNA: TGTGCCAGCAGTTACTCAGGTACAAACTACGAGCAGTACTTC
V gene: TRBV6-5
D gene: -
clone size: -
J gene: TRBJ2-7

CDR3 protein: CAIRQGVSTDTQYF
CDR3 DNA: TGTGCCATCAGACAGGGAGTCAGCACAGATACGCAGTATTTT
V gene: TRBV10-3
D gene: -
clone size: many
J gene: TRBJ2-3

CDR3 protein: CASSTQDGGGLADTQYF
CDR3 DNA: TGTGCCAGCAGCACTCAGGACGGGGGCGGCTTAGCAGATACGCAGTATTTT
V gene: TRBV5-5
D gene: -
clone size: few
J gene: TRBJ2-3

CDR3 protein: CSASRGEGFEQYF
CDR3 DNA: TGCAGTGCTAGTCGGGGCGAGGGATTCGAGCAGTACTTC
V gene: TRBV20-1
D gene: -
clone size: few
J gene: TRBJ2-7

CDR3 protein: CASSSRVTEAFF
CDR3 DNA: TGTGCCAGCAGCTCCAGGGTAACTGAAGCTTTCTTT
V gene: TRBV12-3/TRBV12-4
D gene: -
clone size: many
J gene: TRBJ1-1

CDR3 protein: CASSSYLMDYGYTF
CDR3 DNA: TGTGCCAGCAGCTCATACCTCATGGACTATGGCTACACCTTC
V gene: TRBV9
D gene: -
clone size: few
J gene: TRBJ1-2

CDR3 protein: CASSYRRVSKDQQYF
CDR3 DNA: TGTGCCAGCAGCTACAGACGGGTCTCGAAAGACCAGCAGTACTTC
V gene: TRBV7-8
D gene: -
clone size: many
J gene: TRBJ2-7

CDR3 protein: CASSLVRGAGEQYF
CDR3 DNA: TGTGCCAGCAGCCTGGTCCGGGGGGCAGGCGAGCAGTACTTC
V gene: TRBV28
D gene: -
clone size: many
J gene: TRBJ2-7

CDR3 protein: CSVKPPLSYEQYF
CDR3 DNA: TGCAGCGTTAAACCGCCCCTCTCCTACGAGCAGTACTTC
V gene: TRBV29-1
D gene: -
clone size: -
J gene: TRBJ2-7

CDR3 protein: CATSRSKGATYEQYF
CDR3 DNA: TGTGCCACCAGCCGATCGAAAGGGGCAACCTACGAGCAGTACTTC
V gene: TRBV15
D gene: -
clone size: many
J gene: TRBJ2-7

CDR3 protein: CASSEPRAGSNYGYTF
CDR3 DNA: TGTGCCAGCAGTGAGCCTCGAGCAGGTTCTAACTATGGCTACACCTTC
V gene: TRBV2
D gene: -
clone size: -
J gene: TRBJ1-2

CDR3 protein: CASSTQGSSYNEQFF
CDR3 DNA: TGTGCCAGCTCAACGCAGGGTAGCTCCTACAATGAGCAGTTCTTC
V gene: TRBV18
D gene: -
clone size: many
J gene: TRBJ2-1

CDR3 protein: CASSPIDRVYPIDEQFF
CDR3 DNA: TGTGCCAGCAGCCCCATTGACAGGGTATACCCAATCGATGAGCAGTTCTTC
V gene: TRBV7-9
D gene: TRBD1
clone size: many
J gene: TRBJ2-1

CDR3 protein: CSDRRLAEEGSQETQYF
CDR3 DNA: TGCAGCGACCGCAGACTAGCAGAGGAGGGTTCACAAGAGACCCAGTACTTC
V gene: TRBV29-1
D gene: TRBD2
clone size: many
J gene: TRBJ2-5

CDR3 protein: CASRHQGHNTGELFF
CDR3 DNA: TGTGCCAGCAGACATCAGGGCCACAACACCGGGGAGCTGTTTTTT
V gene: TRBV2
D gene: -
clone size: many
J gene: TRBJ2-2

CDR3 protein: CASSWGPSGGEAFF
CDR3 DNA: TGCGCCAGCAGCTGGGGACCGTCCGGAGGAGAAGCTTTCTTT
V gene: TRBV5-1
D gene: -
clone size: many
J gene: TRBJ1-1

CDR3 protein: CAINRQGDRSNQPQHF
CDR3 DNA: TGTGCCATCAATCGACAGGGGGATCGGAGCAATCAGCCCCAGCATTTT
V gene: TRBV6-4
D gene: TRBD1
clone size: many
J gene: TRBJ1-5

CDR3 protein: CASRRDRATGELFF
CDR3 DNA: TGTGCCAGCAGGCGGGACAGGGCTACCGGGGAGCTGTTTTTT
V gene: TRBV6-1
D gene: TRBD1
clone size: -
J gene: TRBJ2-2

CDR3 protein: CASSFQGFYGYTF
CDR3 DNA: TGTGCCAGTAGTTTCCAGGGCTTTTATGGCTACACCTTC
V gene: TRBV19
D gene: -
clone size: many
J gene: TRBJ1-2

CDR3 protein: CASSYSLRGETQYF
CDR3 DNA: TGTGCCAGCAGTTACTCACTCAGGGGAGAGACCCAGTACTTC
V gene: TRBV6-5
D gene: -
clone size: many
J gene: TRBJ2-5

CDR3 protein: CSARDPREWETQYF
CDR3 DNA: TGCAGTGCTAGAGATCCGCGGGAGTGGGAGACCCAGTACTTC
V gene: TRBV20-1
D gene: TRBD2
clone size: many
J gene: TRBJ2-5

CDR3 protein: CASSVSGRVSTDTQYF
CDR3 DNA: TGTGCCAGCAGCGTTAGCGGGAGGGTATCTACAGATACGCAGTATTTT
V gene: TRBV9
D gene: TRBD2
clone size: few
J gene: TRBJ2-3

CDR3 protein: CSARDQPGRTHQPQHF
CDR3 DNA: TGCAGTGCTAGAGACCAACCGGGCCGGACCCATCAGCCCCAGCATTTT
V gene: TRBV20-1
D gene: -
clone size: -
J gene: TRBJ1-5

CDR3 protein: CASSPSYRLGGTEAFF
CDR3 DNA: TGTGCCAGCAGCCCCTCTTATAGGCTCGGAGGGACTGAAGCTTTCTTT
V gene: TRBV11-2
D gene: -
clone size: many
J gene: TRBJ1-1

CDR3 protein: CASSHNRASNQPQHF
CDR3 DNA: TGTGCCAGTAGTCACAACAGGGCTAGCAATCAGCCCCAGCATTTT
V gene: TRBV19
D gene: -
clone size: -
J gene: TRBJ1-5

CDR3 protein: CASSLEITDTQYF
CDR3 DNA: TGTGCCAGCAGCTTAGAGATAACAGATACGCAGTATTTT
V gene: TRBV11-2
D gene: -
clone size: many
J gene: TRBJ2-3

CDR3 protein: CASSQRLDSYEQYF
CDR3 DNA: TGTGCCAGCAGCCAACGACTAGACTCCTACGAGCAGTACTTC
V gene: TRBV3-1
D gene: -
clone size: many
J gene: TRBJ2-7

CDR3 protein: CASSMGSGSYEQYF
CDR3 DNA: TGTGCCAGTAGTATGGGTAGCGGGAGCTACGAGCAGTACTTC
V gene: TRBV19
D gene: TRBD2
clone size: few
J gene: TRBJ2-7

CDR3 protein: CASSQTGSTGELFF
CDR3 DNA: TGCGCCAGCAGCCAGACAGGGTCGACCGGGGAGCTGTTTTTT
V gene: TRBV5-1
D gene: TRBD1
clone size: many
J gene: TRBJ2-2

CDR3 protein: CASSEYRGRPYEQYF
CDR3 DNA: TGTGCCAGCAGTGAATACAGGGGACGACCCTACGAGCAGTACTTC
V gene: TRBV28
D gene: TRBD1
clone size: many
J gene: TRBJ2-7

CDR3 protein: CATRGEASYEQYF
CDR3 DNA: TGTGCCACCAGAGGGGAGGCGTCCTACGAGCAGTACTTC
V gene: TRBV24-1
D gene: -
clone size: many
J gene: TRBJ2-7

CDR3 protein: CASSRVGVSGEKLFF
CDR3 DNA: TGCGCCAGCAGCCGAGTAGGGGTTTCAGGTGAAAAACTGTTTTTT
V gene: TRBV4-1
D gene: -
clone size: many
J gene: TRBJ1-4

CDR3 protein: CASSLGSLADTQYF
CDR3 DNA: TGTGCCAGCAGCTTAGGGAGTCTGGCAGATACGCAGTATTTT
V gene: TRBV7-2
D gene: -
clone size: many
J gene: TRBJ2-3

CDR3 protein: CASSRGLAASSYNEQFF
CDR3 DNA: TGCGCCAGCAGCCGGGGACTAGCGGCTAGCTCCTACAATGAGCAGTTCTTC
V gene: TRBV5-1
D gene: TRBD2
clone size: -
J gene: TRBJ2-1

CDR3 protein: CAISDQSGEKLFF
CDR3 DNA: TGTGCCATCAGTGATCAGAGCGGTGAAAAACTGTTTTTT
V gene: TRBV10-3
D gene: -
clone size: many
J gene: TRBJ1-4

CDR3 protein: CASSSLTGTGSHAGHEKLFF
CDR3 DNA: TGTGCCAGCAGCTCCCTCACCGGGACAGGGTCCCATGCGGGCCATGAAAAACTGTTTTTT
V gene: TRBV28
D gene: TRBD1
clone size: many
J gene: TRBJ1-4

CDR3 protein: CASHSPSGTSYEQYF
CDR3 DNA: TGTGCCAGCCATAGCCCCAGCGGGACGTCCTACGAGCAGTACTTC
V gene: TRBV6-2/TRBV6-3
D gene: TRBD2
clone size: -
J gene: TRBJ2-7